What follows are 9 T cell receptor beta chains derived from one specimen sequenced in a study of blood T cell repertoires in COVID-19. Method: immunoSEQ multiplex PCR; TCRdb's copy keeps in-frame clones and lacks some. The sample comprises around 150,000 clones, around 85% of which are singletons, and approximately 3% rests with the top ten. The sequencing input was peripheral blood. These receptors all come from a human donor with acute or convalescent COVID-19. The donor label of this sample is uncertain.

This chain connects TRBV3-1 (or the pseudogene TRBV3-2) to TRBJ2-5, with D tentatively TRBD2 (5 bases). Trimming took off 3 bases at V and 3 bases at J, with 17 bases between the two ends. Per germline, CDR1 LGHDT and CDR2 YNNKEL (reference sequence). The CDR3 extends over 16 amino acids. The CDR3, as DNA: TGTGCCAGCAGCCAGCTGTCGGGGAGCTCCAAAGAGACCCAGTACTTC. As protein: CASSQLSGSSKETQYF.

This clone was detected a few times. This chain uses TRBV30 with TRBJ2-7, with a weak D call TRBD1 (5 bases). Germline V lookup: CDR1 GTSNPN, CDR2 SVGIG (reference sequence). The CDR3 consists of 13 residues. The V end lost 8 bases, the J end lost 0 bases, and 14 bases lay between the germline ends. For the CDR3, the DNA is TGTGCCCGGTCGAAGGGGTCCTCCTACGAGCAGTACTTC. It encodes CARSKGSSYEQYF. The entire variable domain, with the rest obtained from reference TRBV30 and TRBJ2-7, is as follows: SQTIHQWPATLVQPVGSPLSLECTVEGTSNPNLYWYRQAAGRGLQLLFYSVGIGQISSEVPQNLSASRPQDRQFILSSKKLLLSDSGFYLCARSKGSSYEQYFGPGTRLTVT.

This chain uses TRBV7-2 with TRBJ1-2, with TRBD1 as a possible D gene (5 bases). Germline lookup yields CDR1 SGHTA and CDR2 FQGNSA. The V gene lost 2 bases and the J gene lost 7 bases, with 8 bases spanning the gap. There are 12 residues in the CDR3. The CDR3 sequence is CASSLWQGGYTF. The CDR3 region has the DNA TGTGCCAGCAGCTTATGGCAGGGTGGCTACACCTTC. Looking up the rest from reference TRBV7-2 and TRBJ1-2 gives the full variable domain: GAGVSQSPSNKVTEKGKDVELRCDPISGHTALYWYRQSLGQGLEFLIYFQGNSAPDKSGLPSDRFSAERTGGSVSTLTIQRTQQEDSAVYLCASSLWQGGYTFGSGTRLTVV.

This clone was detected once. This chain joins TRBV6-5 and TRBJ2-7; 10 bases line up with TRBD1. The germline gives CDR1 MNHEY, CDR2 SVGAGI. The CDR3 consists of 14 residues. The V and J ends lost 2 bases and 2 bases, in that order; junction bases with no gene match: 0. DNA of the CDR3: TGTGCCAGCAGTTACGGGACAGGGGCCTACGAGCAGTACTTC. Translation: CASSYGTGAYEQYF.

CDR3 sequence: CASSSPGQTYGYTF. The CDR3 DNA follows: TGTGCCAGCAGTTCCCCGGGACAGACCTATGGCTACACCTTC. The chain couples TRBV6-2 or TRBV6-3 to TRBJ1-2, with 7 nucleotides matching TRBD1. Per the germline V gene, CDR1 is MNHEY and CDR2 is SVGEGT. V shed 4 bases, J shed 4 bases, and the junction held 6 bases outside the gene matches. There are 14 residues in the CDR3.

CDR3 residues: CAIGQLNQPQHF. Written as DNA, the CDR3 is TGTGCCATCGGACAGCTCAATCAGCCCCAGCATTTT. This chain links TRBV28 with TRBJ1-5, with D possibly matching TRBD1 (6 bases). CDR1 and CDR2 from the germline V gene are MDHEN and SYDVKM. The CDR3 is made up of 12 amino acids. The germline V and J ends were trimmed by 10 bases and 3 bases, with 10 bases remaining between them.

The genes are TRBV24-1 and TRBJ1-1, with a weak D call TRBD1 (5 bases). The germline V gene encodes CDR1 KGHDR and CDR2 SFDVKD. Trimming removed 3 bases from V and 10 bases from J, with 14 bases in between. The CDR3 totals 13 residues. In nucleotides, the CDR3 is TGTGCCACCAGTGATGGGGGGGATTTCGGAGCTTTCTTT. Residues: CATSDGGDFGAFF.

This rearrangement joins TRBV19 to TRBJ2-5; 9 bases match TRBD1. J gave up 3 bases and V 1 base, and 6 bases lay outside the gene matches. Germline V gives CDR1 LNHDA, CDR2 SQIVND (reference sequence). The CDR3 is 16 residues long. The CDR3 coding sequence is TGTGCCAGTAGTATAGTAGGGACAGGGAGGAAAGAGACCCAGTACTTC. Translating gives CASSIVGTGRKETQYF. The entire variable domain, with the rest obtained from reference TRBV19 and TRBJ2-5, is as follows: DGGITQSPKYLFRKEGQNVTLSCEQNLNHDAMYWYRQDPGQGLRLIYYSQIVNDFQKGDIAEGYSVSREKKESFPLTVTSAQKNPTAFYLCASSIVGTGRKETQYFGPGTRLLVL.

J is TRBJ1-2 and V is TRBV6-2 or TRBV6-3; 12 nucleotides line up with TRBD1. This CDR3 comprises 17 residues. Trimming at V came to 2 bases and at J to 8 bases, leaving 12 bases not matched to a gene. The germline CDR1 and CDR2 sequences are MNHEY and SVGEGT. CDR3 sequence (DNA): TGTGCCAGCAGTTACCCTGAATGGGGGACAGGGGGCATCGGCTACACCTTC. Translation gives CASSYPEWGTGGIGYTF.